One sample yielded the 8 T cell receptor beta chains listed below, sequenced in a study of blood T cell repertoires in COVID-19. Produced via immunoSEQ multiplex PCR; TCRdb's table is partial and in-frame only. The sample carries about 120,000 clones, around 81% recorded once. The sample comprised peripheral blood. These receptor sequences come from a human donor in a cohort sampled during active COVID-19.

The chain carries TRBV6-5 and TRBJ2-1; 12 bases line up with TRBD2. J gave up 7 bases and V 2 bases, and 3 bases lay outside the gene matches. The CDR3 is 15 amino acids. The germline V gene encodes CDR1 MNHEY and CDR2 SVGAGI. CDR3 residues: CASSYALAGGNEQFF. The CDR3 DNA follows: TGTGCCAGCAGTTACGCCCTAGCGGGAGGGAATGAGCAGTTCTTC.

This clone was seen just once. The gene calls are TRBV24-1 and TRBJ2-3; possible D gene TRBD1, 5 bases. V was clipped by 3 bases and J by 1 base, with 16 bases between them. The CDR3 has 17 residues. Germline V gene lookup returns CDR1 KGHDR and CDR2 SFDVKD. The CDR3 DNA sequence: TGTGCCACCAGTGATACTCGAAAGGGGCTCGGCACAGATACGCAGTATTTT. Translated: CATSDTRKGLGTDTQYF.

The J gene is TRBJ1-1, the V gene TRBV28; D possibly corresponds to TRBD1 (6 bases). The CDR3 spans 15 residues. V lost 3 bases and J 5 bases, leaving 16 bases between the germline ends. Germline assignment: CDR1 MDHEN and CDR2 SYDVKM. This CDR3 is CASSLVAGAGTEAFF. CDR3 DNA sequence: TGTGCCAGCAGTTTGGTTGCGGGGGCTGGGACTGAAGCTTTCTTT.

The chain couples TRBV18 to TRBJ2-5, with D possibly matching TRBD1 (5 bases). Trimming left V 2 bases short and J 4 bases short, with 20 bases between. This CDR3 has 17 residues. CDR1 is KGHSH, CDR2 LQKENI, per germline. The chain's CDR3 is CASSPVGAGPTGETQYF. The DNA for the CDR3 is TGTGCCAGCTCACCAGTTGGGGCAGGGCCAACTGGAGAGACCCAGTACTTC.

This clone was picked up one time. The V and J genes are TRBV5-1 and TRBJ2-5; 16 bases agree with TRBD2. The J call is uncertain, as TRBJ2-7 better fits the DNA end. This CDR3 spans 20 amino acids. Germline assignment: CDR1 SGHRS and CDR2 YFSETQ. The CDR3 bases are TGCGCCAGCAGCTTGTGGGTCCCGGGACTAGCGGGGGGGCCCAACTACGAGCAGTACTTC. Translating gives CASSLWVPGLAGGPNYEQYF.

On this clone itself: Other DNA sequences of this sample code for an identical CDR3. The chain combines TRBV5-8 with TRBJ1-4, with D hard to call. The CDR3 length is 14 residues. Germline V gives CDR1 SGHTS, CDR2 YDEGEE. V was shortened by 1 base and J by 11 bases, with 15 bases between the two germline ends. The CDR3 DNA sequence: TGTGCCAGCAGCTTGCGAACTACCCTCGGGAAACTGTTTTTT. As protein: CASSLRTTLGKLFF.

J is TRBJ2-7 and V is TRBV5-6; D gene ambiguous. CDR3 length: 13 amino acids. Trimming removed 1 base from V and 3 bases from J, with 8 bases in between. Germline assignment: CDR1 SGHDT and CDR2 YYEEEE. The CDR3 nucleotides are TGTGCCAGCAGCTTGAAGCTACTCTACGAGCAGTACTTC. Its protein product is CASSLKLLYEQYF.

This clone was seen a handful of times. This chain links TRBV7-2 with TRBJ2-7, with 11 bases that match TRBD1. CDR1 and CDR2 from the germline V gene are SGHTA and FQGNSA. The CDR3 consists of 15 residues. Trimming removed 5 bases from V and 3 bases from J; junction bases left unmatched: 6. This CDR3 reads CASSLTGTGGYEQYF. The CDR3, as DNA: TGTGCCAGCAGCCTCACCGGGACAGGGGGCTACGAGCAGTACTTC.